This T cell receptor beta chain was sequenced during a study of CD8 T cells in ankylosing spondylitis. Study outcomes and limitations: Disease-linked clones bore a CD8+ phenotype and were relatively rare in peripheral blood. A TCR beta motif of fewer than 10 highly homologous variants seemed to mark ankylosing spondylitis blood.

This clonotype was seen a few times. Its antigen remains unidentified. TCRdb re-called the 5' RACE reads with MiXCR, one entry per CDR3 protein. The table includes fewer than 650,000 distinct CDR3 sequences, 12% detected once. The germline V gene encodes CDR1 SNHLY and CDR2 FYNNEI. This CDR3 spans 13 amino acids. The germline V and J ends were trimmed by 3 bases and 3 bases, with 9 bases remaining between them. This receptor was taken from a male donor with ankylosing spondylitis. Sequenced sample: blood, either unsorted or a sorted T cell fraction (not recorded which). The chain employs TRBV2 and TRBJ2-7, with no clear D. The DNA of the CDR3 is TGTGCCAGCAGTGAGTTTTCCAACTACGAGCAGTACTTC. Protein product: CASSEFSNYEQYF. The full variable domain, with the rest looked up from reference TRBV2 and TRBJ2-7, is EPEVTQTPSHQVTQMGQEVILRCVPISNHLYFYWYRQILGQKVEFLVSFYNNEISEKSEIFDDQFSVERPDGSNFTLKIRSTKLEDSAMYFCASSEFSNYEQYFGPGTRLTVT.